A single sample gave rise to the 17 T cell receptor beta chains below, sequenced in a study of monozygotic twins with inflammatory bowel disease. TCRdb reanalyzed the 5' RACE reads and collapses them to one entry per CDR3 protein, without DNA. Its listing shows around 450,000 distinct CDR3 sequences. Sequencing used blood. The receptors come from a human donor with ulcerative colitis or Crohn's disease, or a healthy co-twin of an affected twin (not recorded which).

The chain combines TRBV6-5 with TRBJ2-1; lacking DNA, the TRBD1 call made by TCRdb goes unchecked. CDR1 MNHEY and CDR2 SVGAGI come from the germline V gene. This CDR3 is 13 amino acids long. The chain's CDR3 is CASSRQGASEQFF.

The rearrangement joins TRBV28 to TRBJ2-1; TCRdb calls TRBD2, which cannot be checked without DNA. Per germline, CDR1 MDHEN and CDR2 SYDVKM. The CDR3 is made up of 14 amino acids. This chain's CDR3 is CAGSPRAFNNEQFF.

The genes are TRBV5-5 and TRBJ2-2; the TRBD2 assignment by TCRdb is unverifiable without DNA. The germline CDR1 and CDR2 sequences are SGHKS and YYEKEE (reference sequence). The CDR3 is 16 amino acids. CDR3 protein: CASSVGLRLNTGELFF.

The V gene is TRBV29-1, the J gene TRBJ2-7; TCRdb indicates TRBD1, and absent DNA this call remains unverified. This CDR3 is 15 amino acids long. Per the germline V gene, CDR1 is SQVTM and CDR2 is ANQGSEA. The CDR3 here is CSVEGVSGGGYEQYF.

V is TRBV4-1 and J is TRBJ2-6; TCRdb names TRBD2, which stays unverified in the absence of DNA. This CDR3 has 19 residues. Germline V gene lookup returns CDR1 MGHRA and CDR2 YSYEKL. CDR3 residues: CASSQEGTGQVYGANVLTF.

This chain's CDR3 is CSVLGTSGGALETQYF. This rearrangement joins TRBV20-1 to TRBJ2-5; absent DNA, TCRdb's TRBD2 call cannot be checked. Germline V gene lookup returns CDR1 DFQATT and CDR2 SNEGSKA (reference sequence). The CDR3 is made up of 16 amino acids.

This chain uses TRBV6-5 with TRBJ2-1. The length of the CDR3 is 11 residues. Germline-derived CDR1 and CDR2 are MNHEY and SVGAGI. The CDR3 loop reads CASNTDGEQFF.

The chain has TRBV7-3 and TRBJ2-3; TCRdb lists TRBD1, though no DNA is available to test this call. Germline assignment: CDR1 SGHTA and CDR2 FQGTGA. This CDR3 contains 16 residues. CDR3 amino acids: CASSLISGGLSDTQYF.

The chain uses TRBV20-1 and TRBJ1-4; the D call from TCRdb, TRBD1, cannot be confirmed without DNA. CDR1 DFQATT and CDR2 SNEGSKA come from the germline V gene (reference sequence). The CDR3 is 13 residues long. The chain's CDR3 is CSVAKTGLEKLFF.

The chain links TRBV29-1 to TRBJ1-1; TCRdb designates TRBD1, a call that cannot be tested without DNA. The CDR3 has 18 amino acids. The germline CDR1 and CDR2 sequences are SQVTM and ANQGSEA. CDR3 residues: CSANLGGTNLRMNTEAFF.

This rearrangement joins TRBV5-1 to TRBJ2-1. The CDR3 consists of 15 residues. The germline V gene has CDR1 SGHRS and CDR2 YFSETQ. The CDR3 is CASSLELSSYNEQFF.

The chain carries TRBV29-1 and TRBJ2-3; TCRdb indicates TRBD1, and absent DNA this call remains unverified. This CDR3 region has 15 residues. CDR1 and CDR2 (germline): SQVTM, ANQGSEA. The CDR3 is CSVEEGGGWTDTQYF.

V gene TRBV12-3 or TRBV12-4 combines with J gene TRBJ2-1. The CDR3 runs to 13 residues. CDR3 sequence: CASSLLRYNEQFF.

The CDR3 sequence is CASSLGQEKLFF. This sequence joins TRBV7-9 and TRBJ1-4. The CDR3 has 12 amino acids. Per germline, CDR1 SEHNR and CDR2 FQNEAQ (reference sequence).

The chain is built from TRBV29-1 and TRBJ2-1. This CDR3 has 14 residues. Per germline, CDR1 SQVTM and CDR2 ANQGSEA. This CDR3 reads CSVEDRDYSNEQFF.

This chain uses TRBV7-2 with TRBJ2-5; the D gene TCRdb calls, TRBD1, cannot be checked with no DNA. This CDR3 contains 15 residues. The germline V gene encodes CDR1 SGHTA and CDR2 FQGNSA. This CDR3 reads CASSFPIGGQETQYF. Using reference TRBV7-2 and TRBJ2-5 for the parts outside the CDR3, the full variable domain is GAGVSQSPSNKVTEKGKDVELRCDPISGHTALYWYRQSLGQGLEFLIYFQGNSAPDKSGLPSDRFSAERTGGSVSTLTIQRTQQEDSAVYLCASSFPIGGQETQYFGPGTRLLVL.

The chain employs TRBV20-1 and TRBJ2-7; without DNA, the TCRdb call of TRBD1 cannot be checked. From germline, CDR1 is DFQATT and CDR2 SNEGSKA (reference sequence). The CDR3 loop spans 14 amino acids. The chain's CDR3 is CSARPYRTGGEQYF.